The 7 T cell receptor beta chains below come from one sample, sequenced in a study. TCRdb redid the calling of the 5' RACE reads with MiXCR, one entry per CDR3 protein. The sample consists of 25,000 to 40,000 distinct CDR3 sequences, roughly 24% of them appearing once. Sequences were obtained from naive CD4+ T cells sorted from a lymph node. Noted subset: naive CD4+ T cells, CD4+CD45RA+CD25-. The receptors here all came from a female donor with breast cancer.

V is TRBV4-1 and J is TRBJ2-1, with D maybe TRBD1 (6 bases). There are 15 residues in the CDR3. From germline, CDR1 is MGHRA and CDR2 YSYEKL. The germline V and J ends were trimmed by 1 base and 9 bases, with 16 bases remaining between them. The CDR3 DNA is TGCGCCAGCAGCCAAGTTCGCCGGGACAAGGGTGAGCAGTTCTTC. This gives the protein CASSQVRRDKGEQFF.

The table lists this clonotype with many counts. The V and J genes are TRBV5-1 and TRBJ2-5; TRBD1 might be the D (5 bases). CDR1 and CDR2 from the germline V gene are SGHRS and YFSETQ. The CDR3 sequence is 14 residues long. Deletions cut 0 bases from V and 5 bases from J, with 11 bases between. CDR3 sequence: CASSLGQFYETQYF. In DNA form, the CDR3 reads TGCGCCAGCAGCTTGGGACAGTTTTACGAGACCCAGTACTTC. The full variable domain, with the rest looked up from reference TRBV5-1 and TRBJ2-5, is KAGVTQTPRYLIKTRGQQVTLSCSPISGHRSVSWYQQTPGQGLQFLFEYFSETQRNKGNFPGRFSGRQFSNSRSEMNVSTLELGDSALYLCASSLGQFYETQYFGPGTRLLVL.

On this clonotype: This may come from a read error, since a much larger clone is one base off. The chain uses TRBV18 and TRBJ1-1; TRBD1 matches at 8 bases. Germline CDR1 is KGHSH and CDR2 is LQKENI. The CDR3 extends over 15 amino acids. Trimming at V came to 10 bases and at J to 3 bases, leaving 13 bases not matched to a gene. The CDR3 region is CATSDRTGTDTEAFF. CDR3 DNA sequence: TGTGCCACCAGTGACAGGACAGGGACGGACACTGAAGCTTTCTTT.

The V gene is TRBV5-1, the J gene TRBJ1-6; D unclear. The CDR3 extends over 16 amino acids. V lost 0 bases, J lost 7 bases, and 14 bases lay in between. Germline V gene sequence: CDR1 SGHRS, CDR2 YFSETQ. The CDR3 sequence is CASSLDRGIGNSPLHF. CDR3 nucleotides: TGCGCCAGCAGCTTGGATCGGGGTATCGGCAATTCACCCCTCCACTTT. The full variable domain, with the rest looked up from reference TRBV5-1 and TRBJ1-6, is KAGVTQTPRYLIKTRGQQVTLSCSPISGHRSVSWYQQTPGQGLQFLFEYFSETQRNKGNFPGRFSGRQFSNSRSEMNVSTLELGDSALYLCASSLDRGIGNSPLHFGNGTRLTVT.

This clonotype was recorded once. In DNA form, the CDR3 reads TGTGCCAGCAGTTACTCGGCCCCCTACGAGCAGTACTTC. Amino acids: CASSYSAPYEQYF. The V call is TRBV6-5, the J call TRBJ2-7; D not resolved. This CDR3 has 13 amino acids. Germline V gene lookup returns CDR1 MNHEY and CDR2 SVGAGI. Between the trimmed V and J ends, which lost 0 bases and 2 bases, there was a span of 5 bases.

The chain couples TRBV4-3 to TRBJ2-3, with a tentative D call TRBD2 (5 bases). Looked up from germline, CDR1 is LGHNA and CDR2 is YSLEER. Trimming left V 1 base short and J 1 base short, with 15 bases between. The length of the CDR3 is 17 residues. The CDR3 spells CASSQGAGSTGTDTQYF. CDR3 in DNA: TGCGCCAGCAGCCAAGGGGCGGGTAGTACGGGCACAGATACGCAGTATTTT.

The rearrangement joins TRBV29-1 to TRBJ2-3; maybe TRBD2 (6 bases). Germline CDR1 and CDR2: SQVTM and ANQGSEA. V was clipped by 1 base and J by 4 bases, with 12 bases between them. The CDR3 contains 14 residues. In nucleotides, the CDR3 is TGCAGCGTTGAAGGTCGGGGGAGACCAGATACGCAGTATTTT. Its translation is CSVEGRGRPDTQYF.